Listed below are T cell receptor beta chains from one sample, sequenced in a study of T cells in Graves' hyperthyroidism and ophthalmopathy. TCRdb processed the multiplex PCR reads anew with MiXCR; each CDR3 protein has one entry. The data contain approximately 720,000 distinct CDR3 sequences, roughly a sixth of them seen just once; the ten biggest clones take up roughly a sixth. Sequencing was performed on blood. Receptors originate from a woman in her fifties or sixties with Graves' hyperthyroidism that later progressed to Graves' ophthalmopathy. Each CDR3 is given with its conserved first and last residue. D genes are given only for firm matches. Clone size is given for some rows only: seen once, a few or many times, or a class if the clone is expanded.

clone_size	v_call	d_call	j_call	cdr3_aa	cdr3_nt
many	TRBV9	.	TRBJ2-7	CASSVGGGTEQYF	TGTGCCAGCAGCGTAGGAGGAGGGACCGAGCAGTACTTC
.	TRBV30	.	TRBJ2-2	CAWSVQLASGELFF	TGTGCCTGGAGTGTACAGTTAGCGTCCGGGGAGCTGTTTTTT
few	TRBV19	.	TRBJ2-2	CASSISARNTGELFF	TGTGCCAGTAGTATATCAGCCCGGAACACCGGGGAGCTGTTTTTT
.	TRBV5-1	TRBD1	TRBJ1-6	CASSLQGAGRSPLHF	TGCGCCAGCAGTCTACAGGGGGCCGGGAGATCACCCCTCCACTTT
.	TRBV25-1	.	TRBJ1-5	CASSGGLVAQPQHF	TGTGCCAGCAGTGGGGGACTCGTAGCTCAGCCCCAGCATTTT
few	TRBV7-8	TRBD1	TRBJ2-7	CASSIPGSTGTASLYEQYF	TGTGCCAGCAGCATCCCTGGGTCGACCGGGACAGCATCTTTGTACGAGCAGTACTTC
.	TRBV20-1	.	TRBJ2-7	CSAQGAGQVYEQYF	TGCAGTGCACAGGGCGCAGGGCAGGTCTACGAGCAGTACTTC
many	TRBV6-1	.	TRBJ2-7	CASSATGSYEQYF	TGTGCCAGCAGTGCCACAGGATCCTACGAGCAGTACTTC
few	TRBV20-1	TRBD2	TRBJ2-2	CSARDALAGANTGELFF	TGCAGTGCTAGAGATGCCCTAGCGGGGGCGAACACCGGGGAGCTGTTTTTT
few	TRBV6-5	TRBD1	TRBJ2-7	CASSYSRTGLYEQYF	TGTGCCAGCAGTTACTCGAGGACAGGACTCTACGAGCAGTACTTC
.	TRBV9	TRBD2	TRBJ2-5	CASSVGKAGGYQETQYF	TGTGCCAGCAGCGTTGGTAAGGCGGGGGGGTACCAAGAGACCCAGTACTTC
many	TRBV18	TRBD1	TRBJ2-3	CASSPLSQGRTDTQYF	TGTGCCAGCTCACCACTTTCACAGGGGCGAACAGATACGCAGTATTTT
many	TRBV12-3/TRBV12-4	TRBD1	TRBJ2-3	CASSPRTGAGDTQYF	TGTGCCAGCAGTCCAAGGACAGGGGCAGGGGATACGCAGTATTTT
few	TRBV5-1	.	TRBJ2-1	CASSSGMYNEQFF	TGCGCCAGCAGCTCAGGGATGTACAATGAGCAGTTCTTC
few	TRBV5-8	.	TRBJ2-1	CASPSFGGNFYNEQFF	TGTGCCAGCCCTTCTTTTGGGGGCAACTTCTACAATGAGCAGTTCTTC
.	TRBV29-1	TRBD1	TRBJ2-2	CSVTGGPSGELFF	TGCAGCGTTACAGGGGGCCCCTCTGGGGAGCTGTTTTTT
few	TRBV9	TRBD1	TRBJ1-5	CASSSGTGVFGEPQHF	TGTGCCAGCAGCTCAGGGACAGGGGTCTTCGGTGAGCCCCAGCATTTT
few	TRBV6-6	.	TRBJ1-1	CANSYSTRVNTEAFF	TGTGCCAACAGTTACTCGACCAGGGTTAACACTGAAGCTTTCTTT
.	TRBV6-4	.	TRBJ2-2	CASSDWNSGGVTGELFF	TGTGCCAGCAGTGACTGGAACTCTGGGGGTGTCACCGGGGAGCTGTTTTTT
few	TRBV29-1	.	TRBJ2-1	CSAGQSNEQFF	TGCAGCGCCGGACAGAGTAATGAGCAGTTCTTC
.	TRBV7-2	TRBD1	TRBJ2-1	CASSSTGSPYNEQFF	TGTGCCAGCAGCTCGACAGGGAGCCCGTACAATGAGCAGTTCTTC
.	TRBV5-1	TRBD1	TRBJ1-4	CASSADRANEKLFF	TGCGCCAGCAGCGCGGACAGGGCGAATGAAAAACTGTTTTTT
few	TRBV9	.	TRBJ1-2	CASTQGYRQNYGYTF	TGTGCCAGCACCCAAGGTTACAGACAAAACTATGGCTACACCTTC
few	TRBV7-9	TRBD2	TRBJ2-2	CASSRTSRNTGELFF	TGTGCCAGCAGTAGGACTAGCCGAAACACCGGGGAGCTGTTTTTT